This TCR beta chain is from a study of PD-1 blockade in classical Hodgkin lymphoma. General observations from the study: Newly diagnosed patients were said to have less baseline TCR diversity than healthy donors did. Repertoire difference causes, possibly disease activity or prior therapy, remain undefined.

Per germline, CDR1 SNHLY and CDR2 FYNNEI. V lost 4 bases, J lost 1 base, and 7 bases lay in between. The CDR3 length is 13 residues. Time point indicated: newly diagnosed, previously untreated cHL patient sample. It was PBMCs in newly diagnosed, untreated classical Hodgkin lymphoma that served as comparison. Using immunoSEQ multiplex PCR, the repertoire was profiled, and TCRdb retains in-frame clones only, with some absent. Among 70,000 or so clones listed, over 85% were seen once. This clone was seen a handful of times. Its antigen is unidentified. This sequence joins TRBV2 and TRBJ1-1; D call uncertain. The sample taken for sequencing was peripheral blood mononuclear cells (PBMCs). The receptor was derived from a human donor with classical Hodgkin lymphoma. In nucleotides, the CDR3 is TGTGCCAGCAGTGTAACCCAGAACACTGAAGCTTTCTTT. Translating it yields CASSVTQNTEAFF.